The clone carrying this T cell receptor (beta chain) was seen more than once but under ten times. TCRdb re-called the reads with MiXCR, one entry per CDR3 protein. The sample yields hundreds of thousands of distinct CDR3 sequences, 20% to 25% seen once. This sample was included in a study of T cell repertoires in cytomegalovirus infection. V gave up 3 bases and J gave up 4 bases, with 18 bases separating them. This CDR3 is 15 amino acids long. Germline loops: CDR1 DFQATT, CDR2 SNEGSKA (reference sequence). The chain combines TRBV20-1 with TRBJ2-5; tentatively, D is TRBD1 (6 bases). This receptor was obtained from a human donor in good health (CMV status not recorded). Some clones in this sample may be carry-over from other donors' samples. The sample taken for sequencing was CD8+ T cells from PBMCs. CDR3 in amino acids: CSASPSGEVRETQYF. CDR3 sequence (DNA): TGCAGTGCTAGTCCTTCAGGGGAAGTGAGAGAGACCCAGTACTTC.